This TCR beta chain was retrieved from a study of spatial heterogeneity in lung cancer. V gave up 3 bases and J gave up 0 bases, with 3 bases separating them. Germline V lookup: CDR1 MDHEN, CDR2 SYDVKM. The CDR3 totals 14 residues. Time point indicated: sample taken at primary tumor resection. Whole RNA was taken from tumor, nontumor lung or frozen PBMC; it was then sequenced unsorted. This clonotype showed up many times. TCRdb re-called the 5' RACE reads through MiXCR, storing one row per CDR3 protein. The table records tens of thousands of distinct CDR3 sequences, less than 8.5% of them present only once.

This specimen consisted of PBMCs, obtained at surgery. This chain links TRBV28 with TRBJ2-6; no clear D gene. The receptor was isolated from a female donor with early-stage non-small cell lung cancer. CDR3 in DNA: TGTGCCAGCAGTTTTGGCTCTGGGGCCAACGTCCTGACTTTC. Amino acid sequence: CASSFGSGANVLTF.